The sequence of this T cell receptor (beta chain) was determined in a study of T cell repertoires in cytomegalovirus infection. Regarding this clonotype: Its target is not known.

CDR1 and CDR2 (germline): LNHDA, SQIVND (reference sequence). V was pared by 5 bases and J by 3 bases, with 8 bases of the junction left unmatched. This CDR3 has 15 amino acids. TCRdb reprocessed the reads via MiXCR and lists one record per CDR3 protein. The sample shows about 500,000 distinct CDR3 sequences, 30% to 40% of them seen only once. This sequence joins TRBV19 and TRBJ2-7; 9 bases are shared with TRBD2. This TCR was sampled from a human donor in good health (CMV status not recorded). Some clones in this sample may be carry-over from other donors' samples. The sequenced sample was cultured PBMCs, obtained from culture after CMV antigen stimulation. CDR3 amino acids: CASSSIAGEGYEQYF. CDR3 DNA: TGTGCCAGTAGTTCAATAGCGGGAGAAGGCTACGAGCAGTACTTC.